One and the same sample provided the 27 T cell receptor beta chains below, sequenced in a study of blood T cell repertoires in COVID-19. TCRdb keeps only in-frame clones here, not all; method: immunoSEQ multiplex PCR. The sample includes about 230,000 clones, roughly 88% of them seen just once. The sequenced material came from peripheral blood. Receptor source: a man aged 35 to 55 with acute or convalescent COVID-19.

The chain combines TRBV7-9 with TRBJ2-3; D unclear. Trimming removed 5 bases from V and 6 bases from J, with 6 bases in between. CDR1 and CDR2 (germline): SEHNR, FQNEAQ (reference sequence). The CDR3 extends over 11 amino acids. CDR3 sequence: CASSTGDTQYF. In nucleotides, the CDR3 is TGTGCCAGCAGCACCGGGGATACGCAGTATTTT.

V and J are TRBV2 and TRBJ1-4; TRBD1 is a possible D gene (5 bases). V was cut by 4 bases and J by 4 bases, with 19 bases left in between. CDR1 SNHLY and CDR2 FYNNEI come from the germline V gene. The CDR3 length is 17 residues. In DNA form, the CDR3 reads TGTGCCAGCAGTGGGGGGGTAGGGGCCGTCCTTAATGAAAAACTGTTTTTT. It codes for CASSGGVGAVLNEKLFF.

The chain carries TRBV6-2 or TRBV6-3 and TRBJ1-3; possibly TRBD1 for D (5 bases). V lost 1 base and J 2 bases, leaving 9 bases between the germline ends. CDR1 and CDR2 from the germline V gene are MNHEY and SVGEGT. This CDR3 has 15 residues. CDR3 residues: CASSYFGTPGNTIYF. The DNA for the CDR3 is TGTGCCAGCAGTTACTTCGGGACTCCTGGAAACACCATATATTTT.

The chain links TRBV18 to TRBJ2-3; 8 nucleotides match TRBD2. V lost 6 bases to trimming and J lost 1 base; unmatched junction nucleotides: 6. The CDR3 extends over 15 amino acids. From germline, CDR1 is KGHSH and CDR2 LQKENI. Here the CDR3 DNA reads TGTGCCAGCTCCCCCCTACTAGCGGGCACAGATACGCAGTATTTT. Its translation: CASSPLLAGTDTQYF.

The chain employs TRBV2 and TRBJ1-4; maybe TRBD1 (5 bases). The CDR3 loop spans 13 amino acids. Germline-derived CDR1 and CDR2 are SNHLY and FYNNEI. Trimming removed 2 bases at V and 10 bases at J, with 11 bases between. The CDR3 spells CASSENQGGKLFF. The DNA for the CDR3 is TGTGCCAGCAGTGAAAACCAGGGAGGAAAACTGTTTTTT.

This chain joins TRBV7-9 and TRBJ1-5, with D maybe TRBD1 (5 bases). The length of the CDR3 is 17 residues. V shed 5 bases and J shed 4 bases, with 21 bases lying between them. Germline CDR1 reads SEHNR; CDR2 reads FQNEAQ (reference sequence). DNA of the CDR3: TGTGCCAGCAGCCCCTCTCCCGGTAGGGGTACTAATCAGCCCCAGCATTTT. Translating it yields CASSPSPGRGTNQPQHF.

This sequence joins TRBV7-2 and TRBJ1-4, with D perhaps TRBD1 (5 bases). Germline-derived CDR1 and CDR2 are SGHTA and FQGNSA. The V gene lost 1 base and the J gene lost 5 bases, with 11 bases spanning the gap. The CDR3 consists of 15 residues. CDR3 region: CASSLGRGPNEKLFF. The CDR3 DNA reads as TGTGCCAGCAGCTTAGGGAGGGGCCCGAATGAAAAACTGTTTTTT.

The chain has TRBV5-1 and TRBJ2-7, with 9 positions matching TRBD1. The CDR3 has 13 residues. CDR1 is SGHRS and CDR2 is YFSETQ in the germline V gene. Unmatched junction bases numbered 1, after V lost 5 bases and J lost 1 base. In nucleotides, the CDR3 is TGCGCCAGCAGACAGGGGGCTTCCTACGAGCAGTACTTC. Translating it yields CASRQGASYEQYF.

The V and J genes are TRBV3-1 (or the pseudogene TRBV3-2) and TRBJ1-1; 7 bases fit TRBD1. V was pared by 4 bases and J by 0 bases, with 11 bases of the junction left unmatched. The germline CDR1 and CDR2 sequences are LGHDT and YNNKEL (reference sequence). This CDR3 has 17 residues. For the CDR3, the DNA is TGTGCCAGCAGCCCGACGACGGGACAGCCCATGAACACTGAAGCTTTCTTT. Its translation: CASSPTTGQPMNTEAFF.

The CDR3 sequence: CASSLFFTGGPYEQYF. CDR3 nucleotides: TGTGCCAGCAGTTTATTTTTTACAGGGGGACCCTACGAGCAGTACTTC. The rearrangement links TRBV27 to TRBJ2-7; TRBD1 matches 8 bases. V lost 1 base, J lost 2 bases, and 7 bases stayed unmatched. There are 16 residues in the CDR3. CDR1 and CDR2 (germline): MNHEY, SMNVEV (reference sequence).

The rearrangement links TRBV5-1 to TRBJ2-2; 7 positions match TRBD2. Germline V gives CDR1 SGHRS, CDR2 YFSETQ. The V segment lost 8 bases and the J segment 0 bases; nucleotides outside the gene matches: 4. The CDR3 runs to 14 residues. The DNA of the CDR3 is TGCGCCAGTTATCTAGCGGCGAACACCGGGGAGCTGTTTTTT. It yields the protein CASYLAANTGELFF.

The chain recombines TRBV29-1 with TRBJ2-1; D perhaps matches TRBD2 (5 bases). Trimming removed 8 bases from V and 0 bases from J, with 11 bases in between. Looked up from germline, CDR1 is SQVTM and CDR2 is ANQGSEA. There are 13 residues in the CDR3. The CDR3 spells CSCSEPSYNEQFF. The CDR3 DNA sequence: TGCAGCTGTAGCGAGCCCTCCTACAATGAGCAGTTCTTC.

In this sample, this clone turned up once. The CDR3, as DNA: TGTGCCAGCAGGGAGGGACAGCAAGTAAATCAGCCCCAGCATTTT. Amino acid sequence: CASREGQQVNQPQHF. The chain carries TRBV27 and TRBJ1-5; 7 bases are shared with TRBD1. The germline gives CDR1 MNHEY, CDR2 SMNVEV (reference sequence). The trim removed 6 bases at V and 4 bases at J, leaving 9 bases unmatched. This CDR3 region has 15 residues.

The gene calls are TRBV25-1 and TRBJ2-2, with D unclear. The CDR3 loop spans 15 amino acids. Germline-derived CDR1 and CDR2 are MGHDK and SYGVNS. Trimming shortened V by 2 bases and J by 0 bases, and 7 bases separated the two germline ends. Here the CDR3 DNA reads TGTGCCAGCAGTGAACACTTTACGAACACCGGGGAGCTGTTTTTT. Its protein product is CASSEHFTNTGELFF. The complete variable domain, with remaining parts taken from reference TRBV25-1 and TRBJ2-2, reads EADIYQTPRYLVIGTGKKITLECSQTMGHDKMYWYQQDPGMELHLIHYSYGVNSTEKGDLSSESTVSRIRTEHFPLTLESARPSHTSQYLCASSEHFTNTGELFFGEGSRLTVL.

The V gene is TRBV6-5, the J gene TRBJ2-7, with TRBD1 as a possible D gene (6 bases). Germline-derived CDR1 and CDR2 are MNHEY and SVGAGI. This CDR3 has 14 amino acids. The V gene lost 2 bases and the J gene lost 3 bases, with 11 bases spanning the gap. The CDR3 sequence is CASSYGRGVYEQYF. CDR3 bases: TGTGCCAGCAGTTACGGCAGGGGCGTCTACGAGCAGTACTTC.

The chain is built from TRBV3-1 (or the pseudogene TRBV3-2) and TRBJ2-7; TRBD2 might be the D (5 bases). V was cut by 1 base and J by 3 bases, with 10 bases left in between. Germline-derived CDR1 and CDR2 are LGHDT and YNNKEL (reference sequence). The CDR3 spans 14 residues. CDR3 in amino acids: CASSQAREVYEQYF. The CDR3 region has the DNA TGTGCCAGCAGCCAAGCCCGGGAAGTCTACGAGCAGTACTTC.

V gene TRBV7-6 combines with J gene TRBJ1-4; 8 nucleotides match TRBD1. Trimming removed 5 bases from V and 7 bases from J; junction bases left unmatched: 12. This CDR3 comprises 16 residues. CDR1 is SGHVS and CDR2 is FNYEAQ in the germline V gene. CDR3 in amino acids: CASSLMPGGSGEKLFF. In DNA, the CDR3 is TGTGCCAGCAGCCTGATGCCAGGGGGCTCAGGTGAAAAACTGTTTTTT.

V usage is TRBV20-1 and J usage is TRBJ1-5; D not resolved. Germline values: CDR1 DFQATT, CDR2 SNEGSKA (reference sequence). The CDR3 extends over 16 amino acids. V shed 3 bases and J shed 0 bases, with 15 bases lying between them. DNA of the CDR3: TGCAGTGCTAGTCGTCGGGTCGACTTTAGCAATCAGCCCCAGCATTTT. It translates to CSASRRVDFSNQPQHF.

This chain joins TRBV4-1 and TRBJ2-3; TRBD2 matches at 7 bases. With V trimmed by 0 bases and J by 4 bases, 1 base remained unmatched. Germline values: CDR1 MGHRA, CDR2 YSYEKL. The CDR3 runs to 14 residues. The CDR3 DNA is TGCGCCAGCAGCCAAGATAGCGGGTCAGATACGCAGTATTTT. Protein: CASSQDSGSDTQYF.

The chain joins TRBV4-2 to TRBJ2-7; perhaps TRBD2 as D (5 bases). Germline V gene sequence: CDR1 LGHNA, CDR2 YNFKEQ. CDR3 length equals 13 residues. The germline V and J ends were trimmed by 3 bases and 0 bases, with 6 bases remaining between them. CDR3 loop: CASSQDSSYEQYF. The CDR3 DNA reads as TGTGCCAGCAGCCAGGACTCCTCCTACGAGCAGTACTTC.

The V gene is TRBV5-4, the J gene TRBJ2-7; D remains ambiguous. The germline gives CDR1 SGHNT, CDR2 YYREEE (reference sequence). Trimming removed 0 bases at V and 0 bases at J, with 13 bases between. The length of the CDR3 is 16 residues. The CDR3 sequence is CASSLGHPGSSYEQYF. Here the CDR3 DNA reads TGTGCCAGCAGCTTGGGCCACCCAGGATCCTCCTACGAGCAGTACTTC.

The chain is built from TRBV11-2 and TRBJ1-2; D call uncertain. The ends were cut back, 0 bases at V and 6 bases at J, with 8 bases in the middle. Germline V gives CDR1 SGHAT, CDR2 FQNNGV. This CDR3 has 13 amino acids. CDR3: CASSLDLADGYTF. The CDR3 DNA reads TGTGCCAGCAGCTTAGATCTGGCCGATGGCTACACCTTC.

The chain links TRBV10-2 to TRBJ2-7; D is uncertain. V was pared by 6 bases and J by 0 bases, with 12 bases between. This CDR3 region has 14 residues. CDR1 is WSHSY, CDR2 SAAADI, per germline. In DNA form, the CDR3 reads TGCGCCAGCAGCCCGGGTCTGAGCTCCTACGAGCAGTACTTC. As protein: CASSPGLSSYEQYF.

This chain links TRBV28 with TRBJ1-2; 7 positions agree with TRBD1. CDR3 length: 19 residues. Germline loops: CDR1 MDHEN, CDR2 SYDVKM. V trimming: 4 bases; J trimming: 5 bases; junction bases outside the gene matches: 22. The CDR3 sequence: CASSSHAGTAGGRLYGYTF. For the CDR3, the DNA is TGTGCCAGCAGTTCTCACGCCGGGACAGCCGGAGGTAGGCTATATGGCTACACCTTC.

J is TRBJ2-7 and V is TRBV11-2, with D tentatively TRBD2 (6 bases). V was clipped by 5 bases and J by 3 bases, with 11 bases between them. The CDR3 spans 13 residues. Germline-derived CDR1 and CDR2 are SGHAT and FQNNGV. CDR3 in DNA: TGTGCCAGCAGCCTCGGGAGACACTACGAGCAGTACTTC. It is translated as CASSLGRHYEQYF. Combining the CDR3 with reference TRBV11-2 and TRBJ2-7 gives the whole variable domain EAGVAQSPRYKIIEKRQSVAFWCNPISGHATLYWYQQILGQGPKLLIQFQNNGVVDDSQLPKDRFSAERLKGVDSTLKIQPAKLEDSAVYLCASSLGRHYEQYFGPGTRLTVT.

The chain joins TRBV18 to TRBJ1-4; D may be TRBD1 (5 bases). Trimming pared 2 bases from V and 4 bases from J, leaving 14 bases between. Looked up from germline, CDR1 is KGHSH and CDR2 is LQKENI. There are 16 residues in the CDR3. The CDR3 bases are TGTGCCAGCTCACCAGGTCGGGGGACCTTTAATGAAAAACTGTTTTTT. Protein: CASSPGRGTFNEKLFF.

The CDR3 loop reads CASRPDGLMGSGYGYTF. CDR3 nucleotides: TGTGCCAGTAGACCCGACGGGTTAATGGGTTCCGGCTATGGCTACACCTTC. V and J are TRBV19 and TRBJ1-2; D not resolved. CDR1 and CDR2 from the germline V gene are LNHDA and SQIVND (reference sequence). Trimming took off 6 bases at V and 4 bases at J, with 24 bases between the two ends. The CDR3 is 17 residues long. Full variable domain (outside the CDR3, taken from reference TRBV19 and TRBJ1-2): DGGITQSPKYLFRKEGQNVTLSCEQNLNHDAMYWYRQDPGQGLRLIYYSQIVNDFQKGDIAEGYSVSREKKESFPLTVTSAQKNPTAFYLCASRPDGLMGSGYGYTFGSGTRLTVV.